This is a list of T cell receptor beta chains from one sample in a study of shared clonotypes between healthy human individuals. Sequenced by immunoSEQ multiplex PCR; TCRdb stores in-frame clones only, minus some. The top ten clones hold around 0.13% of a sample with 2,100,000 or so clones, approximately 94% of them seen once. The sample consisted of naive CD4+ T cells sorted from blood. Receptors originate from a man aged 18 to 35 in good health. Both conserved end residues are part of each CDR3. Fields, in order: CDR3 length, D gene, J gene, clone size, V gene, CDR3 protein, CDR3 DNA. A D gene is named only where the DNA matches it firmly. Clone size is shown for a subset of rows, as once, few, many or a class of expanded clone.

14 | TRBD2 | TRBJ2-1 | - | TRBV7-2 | CASSLAAGGREQFF | TGTGCCAGCAGCTTAGCAGCGGGAGGGCGGGAGCAGTTCTTC
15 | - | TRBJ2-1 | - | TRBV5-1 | CASSPSGSSYNEQFF | TGCGCCAGCAGCCCTTCAGGGAGCTCCTACAATGAGCAGTTCTTC
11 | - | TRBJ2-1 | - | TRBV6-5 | CASSQGPEQFF | TGTGCCAGCAGTCAGGGTCCTGAGCAGTTCTTC
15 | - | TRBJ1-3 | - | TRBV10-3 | CAISTGLASGNTIYF | TGTGCCATCAGTACAGGGCTGGCCTCTGGAAACACCATATATTTT
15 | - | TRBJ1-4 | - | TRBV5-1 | CASSLTQASGQKLFF | TGCGCCAGCAGCCTTACACAGGCTTCGGGCCAAAAACTGTTTTTT
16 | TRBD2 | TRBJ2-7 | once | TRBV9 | CASSVLDSGSIQKQYF | TGTGCCAGCAGCGTACTAGATAGCGGGAGTATTCAGAAGCAGTACTTC
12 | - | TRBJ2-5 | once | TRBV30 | CAWSAEQETQYF | TGTGCCTGGAGTGCCGAGCAAGAGACCCAGTACTTC
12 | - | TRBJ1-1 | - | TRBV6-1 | CASTADPGGAFF | TGTGCCAGCACCGCAGACCCGGGTGGGGCTTTCTTT
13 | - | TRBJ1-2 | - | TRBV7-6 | CASSPSLGSGYTF | TGTGCCAGCAGCCCCAGTCTGGGGAGTGGCTACACCTTC
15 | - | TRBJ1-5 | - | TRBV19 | CASTLVELGNQPQHF | TGTGCCAGTACCCTGGTGGAGTTGGGCAATCAGCCCCAGCATTTT
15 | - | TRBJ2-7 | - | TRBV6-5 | CASSYSFGSSYEQYF | TGTGCCAGCAGTTACTCGTTCGGGAGCTCCTACGAGCAGTACTTC
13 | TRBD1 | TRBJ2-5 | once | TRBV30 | CAWSDRVGETQYF | TGTGCCTGGAGCGACAGGGTTGGCGAGACCCAGTACTTC
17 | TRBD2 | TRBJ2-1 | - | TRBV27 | CASSLSGTSGSYNEQFF | TGTGCCAGCAGTTTATCGGGGACTAGCGGCTCCTACAATGAGCAGTTCTTC
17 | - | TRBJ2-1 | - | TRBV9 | CASSAPPWGRSHNEQFF | TGTGCCAGCAGCGCCCCGCCCTGGGGGCGGTCACACAATGAGCAGTTCTTC
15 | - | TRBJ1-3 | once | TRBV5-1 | CASTESGDTGNTIYF | TGCGCCAGCACCGAGTCAGGGGACACTGGAAACACCATATATTTT
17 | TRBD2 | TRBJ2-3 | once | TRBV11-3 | CASSLGIGRGGSDTQYF | TGTGCCAGCAGCTTAGGAATAGGCCGGGGGGGGTCAGATACGCAGTATTTT
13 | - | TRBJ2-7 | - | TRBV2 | CASSVTFTYEQYF | TGTGCCAGCAGTGTGACGTTCACCTACGAGCAGTACTTC
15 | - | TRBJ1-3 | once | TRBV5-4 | CASSLDFYSGNTIYF | TGTGCCAGCAGCTTGGACTTTTACTCTGGAAACACCATATATTTT
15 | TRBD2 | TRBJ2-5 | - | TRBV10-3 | CAISKAGEAQKTQYF | TGTGCCATCTCCAAGGCGGGGGAAGCTCAAAAGACCCAGTACTTC
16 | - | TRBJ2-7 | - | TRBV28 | CASSFLWTERTYEQYF | TGTGCCAGCAGTTTCCTTTGGACAGAGAGAACCTACGAGCAGTACTTC
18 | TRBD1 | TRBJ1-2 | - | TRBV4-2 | CASSKSGPEGTAVYGYTF | TGTGCCAGCAGCAAATCGGGACCAGAGGGGACAGCGGTCTATGGCTACACCTTC